This entry is about one T cell receptor beta chain. The junction does not match germline at one end; this may be a read error. The sample originates from a study of shared clonotypes between healthy human individuals. The CDR3 sequence is 13 residues long. Germline loops: CDR1 SSHAT, CDR2 FNYEAQ (reference sequence). Data came from immunoSEQ multiplex PCR; TCRdb stores just in-frame clones and leaves some out. The table lists 300,000 or so clones, over 65% of them singletons, with 10% in the top ten. V gene TRBV7-7 combines with J gene TRBJ2-5, with D perhaps given as TRBD1 or TRBD2 (5 bases each). The receptor's source is a man aged 30 to 39 in good health. The sequencing sample was made of memory CD4+ T cells sorted from blood. As for subset: CD45RA-negative fraction. DNA for the CDR3: TGTGCTAGCAGCTGGGACGGACAAGAGACCCAGTACTTC. Its translation: CASSWDGQETQYF.